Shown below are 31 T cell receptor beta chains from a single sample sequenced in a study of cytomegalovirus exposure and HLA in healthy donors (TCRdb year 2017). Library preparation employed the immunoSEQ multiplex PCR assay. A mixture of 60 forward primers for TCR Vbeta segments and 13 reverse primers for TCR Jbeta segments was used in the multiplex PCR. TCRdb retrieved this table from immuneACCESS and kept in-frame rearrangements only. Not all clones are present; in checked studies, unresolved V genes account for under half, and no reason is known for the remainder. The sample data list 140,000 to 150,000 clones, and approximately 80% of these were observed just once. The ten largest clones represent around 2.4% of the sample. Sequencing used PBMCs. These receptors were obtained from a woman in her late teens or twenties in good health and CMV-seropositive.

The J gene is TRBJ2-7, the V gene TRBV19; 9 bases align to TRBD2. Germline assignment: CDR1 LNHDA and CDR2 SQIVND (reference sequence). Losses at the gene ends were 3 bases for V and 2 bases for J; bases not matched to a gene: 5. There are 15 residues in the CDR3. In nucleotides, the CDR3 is TGTGCCAGTAGTATGGGTAGCGGGGGCACCTACGAGCAGTACTTC. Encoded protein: CASSMGSGGTYEQYF.

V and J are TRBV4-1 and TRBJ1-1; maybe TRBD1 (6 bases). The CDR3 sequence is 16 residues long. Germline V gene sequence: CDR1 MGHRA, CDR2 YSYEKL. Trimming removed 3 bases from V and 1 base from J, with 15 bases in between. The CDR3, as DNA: TGCGCCAGCAGCCATTCGGCGGGGGCGGCGAACACTGAAGCTTTCTTT. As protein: CASSHSAGAANTEAFF.

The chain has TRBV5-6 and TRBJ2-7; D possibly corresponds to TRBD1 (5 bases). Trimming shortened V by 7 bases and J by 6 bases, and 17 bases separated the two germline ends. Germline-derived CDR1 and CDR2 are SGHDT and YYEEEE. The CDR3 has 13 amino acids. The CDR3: CASCPRKGLEQYF. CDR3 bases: TGTGCCAGCTGCCCCAGGAAGGGGCTCGAGCAGTACTTC.

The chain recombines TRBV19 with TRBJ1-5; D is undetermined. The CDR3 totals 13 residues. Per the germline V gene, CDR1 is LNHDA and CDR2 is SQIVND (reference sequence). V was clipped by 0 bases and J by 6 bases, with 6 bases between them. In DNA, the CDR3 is TGTGCCAGTAGTATAGATTTGCGTCAGCCCCAGCATTTT. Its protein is CASSIDLRQPQHF.

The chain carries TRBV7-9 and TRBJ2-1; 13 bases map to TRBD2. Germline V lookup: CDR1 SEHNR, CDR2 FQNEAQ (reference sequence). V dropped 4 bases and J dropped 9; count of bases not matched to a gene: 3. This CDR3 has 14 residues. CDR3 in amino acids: CASSSGLAGIEQFF. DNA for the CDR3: TGTGCCAGCAGCTCGGGACTAGCGGGGATTGAGCAGTTCTTC.

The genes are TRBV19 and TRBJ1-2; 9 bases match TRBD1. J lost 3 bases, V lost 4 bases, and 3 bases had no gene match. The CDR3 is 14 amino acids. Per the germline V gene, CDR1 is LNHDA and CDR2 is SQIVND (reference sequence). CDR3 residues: CASSRGQGDYGYTF. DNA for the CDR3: TGTGCCAGTAGTAGGGGACAGGGTGACTATGGCTACACCTTC.

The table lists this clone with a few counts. The CDR3 nucleotides read TGCGCCAGCAGACCCGCCGGGACAGGGAACCACAATGAGCAGTTCTTC. It yields the protein CASRPAGTGNHNEQFF. This sequence joins TRBV5-1 and TRBJ2-1, with TRBD1 identical over 9 bases. This CDR3 contains 16 residues. Germline CDR1 is SGHRS and CDR2 is YFSETQ. The V and J ends lost 5 bases and 5 bases, in that order; junction bases with no gene match: 11.

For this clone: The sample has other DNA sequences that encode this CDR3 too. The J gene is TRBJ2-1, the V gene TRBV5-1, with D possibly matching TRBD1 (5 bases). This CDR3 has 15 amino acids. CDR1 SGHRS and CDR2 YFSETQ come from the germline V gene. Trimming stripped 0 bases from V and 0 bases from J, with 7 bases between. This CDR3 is CASSLEQGSYNEQFF. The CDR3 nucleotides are TGCGCCAGCAGCTTGGAGCAGGGCTCCTACAATGAGCAGTTCTTC.

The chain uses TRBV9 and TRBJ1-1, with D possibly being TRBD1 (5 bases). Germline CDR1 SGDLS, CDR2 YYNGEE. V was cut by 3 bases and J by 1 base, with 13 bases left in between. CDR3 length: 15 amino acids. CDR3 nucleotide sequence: TGTGCCAGCAGCGCCTCCGGGGGACCGAACACTGAAGCTTTCTTT. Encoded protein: CASSASGGPNTEAFF. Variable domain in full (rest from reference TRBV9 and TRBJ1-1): DSGVTQTPKHLITATGQRVTLRCSPRSGDLSVYWYQQSLDQGLQFLIQYYNGEERAKGNILERFSAQQFPDLHSELNLSSLELGDSALYFCASSASGGPNTEAFFGQGTRLTVV.

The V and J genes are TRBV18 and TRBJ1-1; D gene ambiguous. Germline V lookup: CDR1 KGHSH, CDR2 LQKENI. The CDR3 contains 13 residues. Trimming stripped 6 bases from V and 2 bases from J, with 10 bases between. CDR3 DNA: TGTGCCAGCTCCCAATACAAAAACACTGAAGCTTTCTTT. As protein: CASSQYKNTEAFF.

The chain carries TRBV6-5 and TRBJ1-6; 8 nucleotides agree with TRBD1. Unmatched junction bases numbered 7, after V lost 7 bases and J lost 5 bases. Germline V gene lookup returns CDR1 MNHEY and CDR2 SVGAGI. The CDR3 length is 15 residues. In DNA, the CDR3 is TGTGCCAGCACTAAAAGACAGGGGAATAATTCACCCCTCCACTTT. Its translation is CASTKRQGNNSPLHF.

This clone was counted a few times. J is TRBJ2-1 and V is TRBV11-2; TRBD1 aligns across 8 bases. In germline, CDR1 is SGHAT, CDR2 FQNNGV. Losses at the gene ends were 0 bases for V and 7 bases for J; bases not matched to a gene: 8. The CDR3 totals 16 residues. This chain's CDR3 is CASSLEGGQGANEQFF. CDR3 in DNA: TGTGCCAGCAGCTTAGAAGGGGGGCAGGGGGCGAATGAGCAGTTCTTC.

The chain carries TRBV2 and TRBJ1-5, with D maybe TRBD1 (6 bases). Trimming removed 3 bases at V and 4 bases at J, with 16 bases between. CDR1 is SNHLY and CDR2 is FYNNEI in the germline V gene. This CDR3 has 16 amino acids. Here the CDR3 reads CASSEGQGSRNQPQHF. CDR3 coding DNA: TGTGCCAGCAGTGAGGGGCAGGGGAGTCGGAATCAGCCCCAGCATTTT.

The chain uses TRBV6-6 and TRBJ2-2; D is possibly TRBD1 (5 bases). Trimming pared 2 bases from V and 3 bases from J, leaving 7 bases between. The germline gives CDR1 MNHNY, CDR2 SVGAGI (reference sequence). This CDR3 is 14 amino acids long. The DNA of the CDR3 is TGTGCCAGCAGTTACCTCAGGGACACCGGGGAGCTGTTTTTT. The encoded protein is CASSYLRDTGELFF.

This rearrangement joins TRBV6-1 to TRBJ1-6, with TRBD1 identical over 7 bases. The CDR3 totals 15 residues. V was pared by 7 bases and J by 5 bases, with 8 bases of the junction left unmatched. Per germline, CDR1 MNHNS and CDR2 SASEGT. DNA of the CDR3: TGTGCCAGCATCTCGACAGGGATGGATAATTCACCCCTCCACTTT. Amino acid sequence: CASISTGMDNSPLHF.

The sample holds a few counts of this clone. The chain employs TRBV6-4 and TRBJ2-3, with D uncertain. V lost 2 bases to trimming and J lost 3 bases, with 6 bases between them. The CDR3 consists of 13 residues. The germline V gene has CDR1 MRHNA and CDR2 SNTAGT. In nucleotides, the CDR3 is TGTGCCAGCAGTGACAGTACAACAGATACGCAGTATTTT. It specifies CASSDSTTDTQYF.

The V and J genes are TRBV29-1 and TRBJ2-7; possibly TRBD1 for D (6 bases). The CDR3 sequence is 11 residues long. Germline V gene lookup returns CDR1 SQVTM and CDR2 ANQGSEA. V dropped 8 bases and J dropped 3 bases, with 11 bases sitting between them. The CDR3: CSSRDNYEQYF. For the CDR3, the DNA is TGCAGCTCACGGGACAACTACGAGCAGTACTTC.

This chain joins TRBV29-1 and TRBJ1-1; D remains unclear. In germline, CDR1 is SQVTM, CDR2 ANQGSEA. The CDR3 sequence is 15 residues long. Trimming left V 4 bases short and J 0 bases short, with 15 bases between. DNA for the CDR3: TGCAGCGTTGTCCCCCCAGCGAACATGAACACTGAAGCTTTCTTT. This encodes CSVVPPANMNTEAFF.

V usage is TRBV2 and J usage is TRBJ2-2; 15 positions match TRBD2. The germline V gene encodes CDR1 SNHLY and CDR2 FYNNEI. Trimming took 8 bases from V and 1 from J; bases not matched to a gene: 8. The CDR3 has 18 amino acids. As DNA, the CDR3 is TGTGCCAGCGCCTACGGGACTAGCGGGGGGAGGAACACCGGGGAGCTGTTTTTT. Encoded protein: CASAYGTSGGRNTGELFF.

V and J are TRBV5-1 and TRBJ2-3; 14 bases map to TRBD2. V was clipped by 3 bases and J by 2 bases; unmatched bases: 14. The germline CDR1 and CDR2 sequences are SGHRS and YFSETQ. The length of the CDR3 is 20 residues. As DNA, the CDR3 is TGCGCCAGCAGCTGGGCGAGGACTAGCGGGGGGAATACTCCCACAGATACGCAGTATTTT. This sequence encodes CASSWARTSGGNTPTDTQYF. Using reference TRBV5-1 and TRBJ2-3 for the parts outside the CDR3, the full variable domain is KAGVTQTPRYLIKTRGQQVTLSCSPISGHRSVSWYQQTPGQGLQFLFEYFSETQRNKGNFPGRFSGRQFSNSRSEMNVSTLELGDSALYLCASSWARTSGGNTPTDTQYFGPGTRLTVL.

DNA for the CDR3: TGCGCCAGCAGCCCCGACGGGGGGCGTTCACCCCTCCACTTT. Amino acid sequence: CASSPDGGRSPLHF. V gene TRBV5-1 combines with J gene TRBJ1-6, with D perhaps matching TRBD1 (6 bases). CDR3 length equals 14 residues. Germline CDR1 and CDR2: SGHRS and YFSETQ. The V gene lost 4 bases and the J gene lost 9 bases, with 14 bases spanning the gap.

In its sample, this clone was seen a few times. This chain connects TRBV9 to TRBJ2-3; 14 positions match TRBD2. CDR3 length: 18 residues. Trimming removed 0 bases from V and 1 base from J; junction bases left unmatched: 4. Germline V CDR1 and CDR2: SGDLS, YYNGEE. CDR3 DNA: TGTGCCAGCAGCGTAGGACTAGCGGGGGGGCGTGGCACAGATACGCAGTATTTT. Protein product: CASSVGLAGGRGTDTQYF.

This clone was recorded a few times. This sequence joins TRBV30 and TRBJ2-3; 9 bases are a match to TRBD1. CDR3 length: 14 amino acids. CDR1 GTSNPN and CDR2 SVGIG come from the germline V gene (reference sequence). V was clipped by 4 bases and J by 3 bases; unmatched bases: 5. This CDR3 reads CAWTPTGGTDTQYF. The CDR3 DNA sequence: TGTGCCTGGACTCCGACAGGGGGTACAGATACGCAGTATTTT.

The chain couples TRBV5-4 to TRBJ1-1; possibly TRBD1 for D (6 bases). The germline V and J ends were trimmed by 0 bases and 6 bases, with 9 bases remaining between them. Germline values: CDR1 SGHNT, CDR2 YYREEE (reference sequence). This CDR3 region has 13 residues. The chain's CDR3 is CASSLGGLAEAFF. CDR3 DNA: TGTGCCAGCAGCTTGGGGGGGCTTGCTGAAGCTTTCTTT.

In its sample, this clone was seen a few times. The DNA for the CDR3 is TGCGCCAGCAGCTTGTTGGCAGGGGGCATCCCAGGAGGAAACACTGAAGCTTTCTTT. Protein sequence: CASSLLAGGIPGGNTEAFF. J is TRBJ1-1 and V is TRBV5-1, with 8 bases identical to TRBD1. Germline V gene data show CDR1 as SGHRS and CDR2 as YFSETQ. V lost 1 base and J lost 2; bases outside the gene matches: 16. The CDR3 loop spans 19 amino acids.

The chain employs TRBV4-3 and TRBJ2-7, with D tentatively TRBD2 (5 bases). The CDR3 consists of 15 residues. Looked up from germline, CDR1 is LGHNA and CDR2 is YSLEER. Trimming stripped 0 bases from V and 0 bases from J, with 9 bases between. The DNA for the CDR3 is TGCGCCAGCAGCCAAGAAGAGGGTACCTCCTACGAGCAGTACTTC. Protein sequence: CASSQEEGTSYEQYF.

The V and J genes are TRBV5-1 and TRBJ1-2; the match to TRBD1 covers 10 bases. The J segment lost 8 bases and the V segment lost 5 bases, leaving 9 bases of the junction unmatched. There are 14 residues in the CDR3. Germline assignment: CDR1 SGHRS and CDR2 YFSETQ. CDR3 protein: CASRVTGGVEGYTF. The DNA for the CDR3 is TGCGCCAGCAGGGTGACAGGGGGCGTGGAAGGCTACACCTTC.

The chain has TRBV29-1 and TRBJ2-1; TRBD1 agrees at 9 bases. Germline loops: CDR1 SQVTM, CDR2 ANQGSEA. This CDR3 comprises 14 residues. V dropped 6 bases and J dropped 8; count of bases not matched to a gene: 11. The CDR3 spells CSVNDRGTFYEQFF. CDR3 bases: TGCAGCGTGAACGACAGGGGGACATTCTATGAGCAGTTCTTC.

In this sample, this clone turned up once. The CDR3, as DNA: TGTGCCAGCAGCTTCCCGACAGGATCCTCCTACGAGCAGTACTTC. Residues: CASSFPTGSSYEQYF. This chain links TRBV11-2 with TRBJ2-7, with D tentatively TRBD1 (6 bases). V lost 3 bases to trimming and J lost 0 bases, with 12 bases between them. Per germline, CDR1 SGHAT and CDR2 FQNNGV. The CDR3 runs 15 residues.

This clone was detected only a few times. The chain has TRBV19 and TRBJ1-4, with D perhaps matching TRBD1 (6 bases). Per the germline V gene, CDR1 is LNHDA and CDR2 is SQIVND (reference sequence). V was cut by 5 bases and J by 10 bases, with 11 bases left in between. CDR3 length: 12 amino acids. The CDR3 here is CASSPARGKLFF. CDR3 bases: TGTGCCAGTAGTCCTGCCAGGGGAAAACTGTTTTTT.

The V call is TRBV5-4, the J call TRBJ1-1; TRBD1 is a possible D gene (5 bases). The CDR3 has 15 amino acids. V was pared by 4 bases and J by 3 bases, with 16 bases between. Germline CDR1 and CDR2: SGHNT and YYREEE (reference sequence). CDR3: CASSIDRWADTEAFF. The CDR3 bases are TGTGCCAGCAGCATAGACAGATGGGCGGACACTGAAGCTTTCTTT.